These 29 T cell receptor beta chains were all obtained from the same sample, sequenced in a study of cytomegalovirus exposure and HLA in healthy donors. TCRdb's table, derived via immunoSEQ multiplex PCR, lists solely in-frame clones and lacks some. The sample contains 130,000 to 150,000 clones, almost 85% of which appear only once. Material for sequencing was PBMCs. The receptors shown here come from a young woman in good health and CMV-seronegative.

J is TRBJ2-7 and V is TRBV29-1, with 8 bases lining up with TRBD1. The CDR3 has 12 residues. V trimming: 5 bases; J trimming: 5 bases; junction bases outside the gene matches: 5. Germline CDR1 and CDR2: SQVTM and ANQGSEA. The CDR3 is CSVLHRGNEQYF. In DNA form, the CDR3 reads TGCAGCGTTCTACACAGGGGGAACGAGCAGTACTTC.

V and J are TRBV10-3 and TRBJ2-7, with 10 bases identical to TRBD2. Germline CDR1 is ENHRY and CDR2 is SYGVKD. This CDR3 is 15 amino acids long. J gave up 6 bases and V 6 bases, and 11 bases lay outside the gene matches. This CDR3 is CAISITAGGDLEQYF. As DNA, the CDR3 is TGTGCCATCAGCATTACAGCGGGGGGGGATCTCGAGCAGTACTTC.

This clone was recorded at least ten times. The genes are TRBV7-8 and TRBJ1-1; 9 nucleotides align to TRBD1. The CDR3 covers 17 residues. V lost 5 bases and J lost 0; bases outside the gene matches: 10. Germline V gene sequence: CDR1 SGHVS, CDR2 FQNEAQ. The CDR3 sequence: CASSLGQGSGLNTEAFF. The CDR3 bases are TGTGCCAGCAGCCTGGGACAGGGAAGTGGGTTGAACACTGAAGCTTTCTTT.

As regards this clone: A junction boundary mismatches the germline segment, possibly from a read error. The same CDR3 is also encoded by other DNA sequences in this sample. V usage is TRBV7-8 and J usage is TRBJ2-7, with TRBD2 matching over 12 bases. The CDR3 is made up of 14 amino acids. Germline assignment: CDR1 SGHVS and CDR2 FQNEAQ. Written as DNA, the CDR3 is TGTGCCAGCAGCCTAGCGGGGGGGCCGTACGAGCAGTACTTC. Translating it yields CASSLAGGPYEQYF. Combining the CDR3 with reference TRBV7-8 and TRBJ2-7 gives the whole variable domain GAGVSQSPRYKVAKRGQDVALRCDPISGHVSLFWYQQALGQGPEFLTYFQNEAQLDKSGLPSDRFFAERPEGSVSTLKIQRTQQEDSAVYLCASSLAGGPYEQYFGPGTRLTVT.

V is TRBV19 and J is TRBJ1-6; TRBD1 aligns across 7 bases. The germline V gene encodes CDR1 LNHDA and CDR2 SQIVND (reference sequence). Trimming removed 5 bases from V and 3 bases from J; junction bases left unmatched: 4. The CDR3 extends over 15 amino acids. CDR3: CASSDRENYNSPLHF. In nucleotides, the CDR3 is TGTGCCAGTAGTGACAGGGAAAACTATAATTCACCCCTCCACTTT.

J is TRBJ2-7 and V is TRBV19; TRBD1 is a possible D gene (8 bases). V was trimmed by 7 bases and J by 12 bases, leaving 19 bases between them. This CDR3 is 12 amino acids long. Per the germline V gene, CDR1 is LNHDA and CDR2 is SQIVND (reference sequence). The CDR3 bases are TGTGCCAGTATTACCCGGACAGGGAGGGCGTACTTC. Protein product: CASITRTGRAYF.

This clone was seen more than once but under ten times. The chain couples TRBV19 to TRBJ1-4, with D possibly TRBD1 on 5 matching bases. The CDR3 length is 15 residues. Trimming cost V 3 bases and J 0 bases, with 8 bases left between them. Germline CDR1 reads LNHDA; CDR2 reads SQIVND (reference sequence). The CDR3 loop is CASSIGQATNEKLFF. The CDR3, as DNA: TGTGCCAGTAGTATTGGACAAGCAACTAATGAAAAACTGTTTTTT.

The chain couples TRBV9 to TRBJ2-3; a possible D gene is TRBD2 (6 bases). V lost 0 bases, J lost 3 bases, and 14 bases lay in between. The V gene's germline CDR1 is SGDLS and CDR2 YYNGEE. The CDR3 is 16 residues long. CDR3 loop: CASSVGATSFTDTQYF. The CDR3 DNA reads as TGTGCCAGCAGCGTAGGGGCGACTAGTTTTACAGATACGCAGTATTTT.

The chain couples TRBV11-1 to TRBJ1-1, with 10 bases aligning to TRBD1. Trimming cost V 5 bases and J 5 bases; bases outside gene matches: 5. This CDR3 is 14 amino acids long. Germline loops: CDR1 SGHAT, CDR2 FQDESV (reference sequence). CDR3 protein: CASSHPGQGTEAFF. The CDR3 DNA reads as TGTGCCAGCAGCCATCCGGGACAGGGGACTGAAGCTTTCTTT.

The chain has TRBV7-2 and TRBJ1-3; perhaps TRBD1 as D (5 bases). Germline V gene sequence: CDR1 SGHTA, CDR2 FQGNSA. Trimming cost V 11 bases and J 0 bases, with 11 bases left between them. CDR3 length equals 13 residues. CDR3 loop: CASGAHSGNTIYF. CDR3 sequence (DNA): TGTGCCTCTGGGGCACACTCTGGAAACACCATATATTTT.

Note on this clone: The junction departs from the called germline gene at one end, perhaps through a read error. This sequence joins TRBV2 and TRBJ1-5; no definite D call. From germline, CDR1 is SNHLY and CDR2 FYNNEI. This CDR3 has 15 amino acids. CDR3 amino acids: CASSEAGRGNQPQHF. The CDR3 bases are TGTGCCAGCAGCGAAGCCGGGAGAGGCAATCAGCCCCAGCATTTT.

The chain links TRBV7-3 to TRBJ1-2; weak D call: TRBD1 (6 bases). This CDR3 has 14 residues. Germline V gene lookup returns CDR1 SGHTA and CDR2 FQGTGA. V was pared by 5 bases and J by 7 bases, with 17 bases between. The CDR3 nucleotides are TGTGCCAGCAGCCAAGGCCCAGGGGCCAGTGGCTACACCTTC. Protein product: CASSQGPGASGYTF.

This chain connects TRBV2 to TRBJ2-3; D is possibly TRBD2 (7 bases). Germline CDR1 SNHLY, CDR2 FYNNEI. The CDR3 contains 15 residues. The ends were cut back, 7 bases at V and 2 bases at J, with 16 bases in the middle. The CDR3 region has the DNA TGTGCCAGCATTTTCCGGGGGGCGAACACAGATACGCAGTATTTT. Translation gives CASIFRGANTDTQYF. Drawing the rest from reference TRBV2 and TRBJ2-3, the complete variable domain is EPEVTQTPSHQVTQMGQEVILRCVPISNHLYFYWYRQILGQKVEFLVSFYNNEISEKSEIFDDQFSVERPDGSNFTLKIRSTKLEDSAMYFCASIFRGANTDTQYFGPGTRLTVL.

The rearrangement links TRBV28 to TRBJ1-5; 10 nucleotides agree with TRBD1. There are 13 residues in the CDR3. V lost 5 bases and J lost 8; bases outside the gene matches: 3. CDR1 and CDR2 from the germline V gene are MDHEN and SYDVKM. The CDR3 spells CASSGTGDKPQHF. CDR3 nucleotides: TGTGCCAGCAGTGGGACAGGGGACAAGCCCCAGCATTTT.

The chain joins TRBV27 to TRBJ1-5; no firm D call. The V end was cut by 6 bases, the J end by 0 bases, with 9 bases between. CDR3 length: 14 amino acids. Germline V gene lookup returns CDR1 MNHEY and CDR2 SMNVEV (reference sequence). CDR3 sequence: CASSPRGSNQPQHF. The CDR3 nucleotides are TGTGCCAGCAGCCCCCGGGGTAGCAATCAGCCCCAGCATTTT.

The rearrangement uses TRBV5-1 and TRBJ1-1; D is undetermined. The V and J ends lost 0 bases and 0 bases respectively, with 6 bases between them. The CDR3 sequence is 14 residues long. Germline CDR1 and CDR2: SGHRS and YFSETQ. CDR3 bases: TGCGCCAGCAGCTTGGCTCGGGTGAACACTGAAGCTTTCTTT. It specifies CASSLARVNTEAFF.

The rearrangement links TRBV7-9 to TRBJ2-3, with 11 bases aligning to TRBD2. The CDR3 contains 16 residues. Germline V gene data show CDR1 as SEHNR and CDR2 as FQNEAQ (reference sequence). J lost 2 bases, V lost 4 bases, and 5 bases had no gene match. CDR3 bases: TGTGCCAGCAGCTCCCTAGCGGGGGGTCTCACAGATACGCAGTATTTT. Translating gives CASSSLAGGLTDTQYF.

The chain employs TRBV6-5 and TRBJ2-4; TRBD1 matches at 9 bases. After removal of 5 bases from V and 3 bases from J, the junction contained 5 bases not matched to a gene. The CDR3 spans 15 residues. In germline, CDR1 is MNHEY, CDR2 SVGAGI. CDR3: CASSGTGLGKNIQYF. CDR3 coding DNA: TGTGCCAGCAGTGGGACAGGGTTAGGCAAAAACATTCAGTACTTC.

This clone occurred a few times. The chain links TRBV14 to TRBJ2-7; D gene ambiguous. The CDR3 extends over 15 amino acids. The V end lost 4 bases, the J end lost 3 bases, and 16 bases lay between the germline ends. Germline CDR1 and CDR2: SGHDN and FVKESK. Here the CDR3 DNA reads TGTGCCAGCAGCCGATCCATCCGGGTTGACTACGAGCAGTACTTC. It is translated as CASSRSIRVDYEQYF.

This chain links TRBV7-9 with TRBJ1-5; D is unclear. The CDR3 loop spans 13 amino acids. Germline V gene lookup returns CDR1 SEHNR and CDR2 FQNEAQ (reference sequence). Between the trimmed V and J ends, which lost 4 bases and 5 bases, there was a span of 9 bases. The DNA for the CDR3 is TGTGCCAGCAGCTCAGGTCGGCATCAGCCCCAGCATTTT. This codes for CASSSGRHQPQHF.

V usage is TRBV4-2 and J usage is TRBJ2-1; 10 bases line up with TRBD2. The CDR3 extends over 18 amino acids. Trimming took 1 base from V and 2 from J; bases not matched to a gene: 8. Germline CDR1 and CDR2: LGHNA and YNFKEQ. CDR3: CASSQGWVSGGAYNEQFF. The CDR3 DNA sequence: TGTGCCAGCAGCCAAGGTTGGGTGAGCGGGGGGGCCTACAATGAGCAGTTCTTC.

This chain joins TRBV10-2 and TRBJ1-1; D not certain. The V gene lost 2 bases and the J gene lost 1 base, with 11 bases spanning the gap. Germline loops: CDR1 WSHSY, CDR2 SAAADI. This CDR3 has 15 residues. The CDR3 is CASSEGVRGNTEAFF. CDR3 bases: TGCGCCAGCAGTGAGGGGGTTCGGGGGAACACTGAAGCTTTCTTT.

V is TRBV20-1 and J is TRBJ2-3; no reliable D call. V was clipped by 5 bases and J by 6 bases, with 6 bases between them. The CDR3 loop spans 10 amino acids. The germline gives CDR1 DFQATT, CDR2 SNEGSKA (reference sequence). In DNA, the CDR3 is TGCAGTGCTGGAGCTGATACGCAGTATTTT. Encoded protein: CSAGADTQYF.

This rearrangement joins TRBV7-9 to TRBJ1-5; 7 bases align to TRBD1. The V gene end was trimmed by 5 bases and the J gene end by 6 bases; junction bases not matched to a gene: 7. Germline CDR1 and CDR2: SEHNR and FQNEAQ (reference sequence). The CDR3 length is 14 residues. The CDR3 is CASSRQGGGQPQHF. CDR3 DNA sequence: TGTGCCAGCAGCAGACAGGGAGGTGGTCAGCCCCAGCATTTT.

DNA for the CDR3: TGTGCCAGCAGCTTAGCGAGGGGGCGAGATGAAGCTTTCTTT. It codes for CASSLARGRDEAFF. This chain joins TRBV7-9 and TRBJ1-1; 7 bases match TRBD1. CDR1 is SEHNR and CDR2 is FQNEAQ in the germline V gene (reference sequence). The V and J ends lost 0 bases and 7 bases, in that order; junction bases with no gene match: 5. This CDR3 spans 14 amino acids.

Worth noting for this clone: This sample also contains other DNA sequences that code for the same CDR3. The chain employs TRBV7-2 and TRBJ2-3; 10 positions agree with TRBD2. The junction had 4 bases not matched to a gene; V was cut back by 1 base and J by 6 bases. The CDR3 covers 15 residues. Germline lookup yields CDR1 SGHTA and CDR2 FQGNSA. For the CDR3, the DNA is TGTGCCAGCAGCTTAGGGGGTAGCGGGGGGGATACGCAGTATTTT. Its protein product is CASSLGGSGGDTQYF. Looking up the rest from reference TRBV7-2 and TRBJ2-3 gives the full variable domain: GAGVSQSPSNKVTEKGKDVELRCDPISGHTALYWYRQSLGQGLEFLIYFQGNSAPDKSGLPSDRFSAERTGGSVSTLTIQRTQQEDSAVYLCASSLGGSGGDTQYFGPGTRLTVL.

This rearrangement joins TRBV7-9 to TRBJ1-2; the D gene is possibly TRBD1 (6 bases). Trimming took 5 bases from V and 4 from J, leaving 11 bases between them. The CDR3 runs to 13 residues. Germline V gene lookup returns CDR1 SEHNR and CDR2 FQNEAQ (reference sequence). For the CDR3, the DNA is TGTGCCAGCAGCATACAGGGAGCCTATGGCTACACCTTC. It encodes CASSIQGAYGYTF.

The chain couples TRBV10-3 to TRBJ2-2; tentatively, D is TRBD2 (6 bases). Trimming pared 0 bases from V and 2 bases from J, leaving 10 bases between. This CDR3 region has 16 residues. CDR1 is ENHRY and CDR2 is SYGVKD in the germline V gene. Written as DNA, the CDR3 is TGTGCCATCAGTGAGTCCAACGGGGGAAACACCGGGGAGCTGTTTTTT. This codes for CAISESNGGNTGELFF.

The V and J genes are TRBV5-1 and TRBJ2-1; 11 bases are shared with TRBD1. In germline, CDR1 is SGHRS, CDR2 YFSETQ. V trimming: 4 bases; J trimming: 7 bases; junction bases outside the gene matches: 4. The CDR3 has 14 residues. CDR3 in DNA: TGCGCCAGCAGCGTAGGACAGGGGGCAAATGAGCAGTTCTTC. It encodes CASSVGQGANEQFF.